This TCR beta chain was documented in a study of Ad26.COV2.S vaccination and SARS-CoV-2 variants. The CDR3 sequence is 14 residues long. The V end lost 4 bases, the J end lost 2 bases, and 11 bases lay between the germline ends. Per the germline V gene, CDR1 is SGHRS and CDR2 is YFSETQ. Treatment: roughly 18 received Ad26.COV2.S at low or high dose, single or two shots; about 5 received placebo; per-sample allocation not given. At day 63 after the first vaccine or placebo injection, samples were drawn. Sequencing used immunoSEQ multiplex PCR; TCRdb keeps in-frame clones, though not all of them. Of under 550,000 clones in the sample, around nine tenths were seen once.

This chain links TRBV5-1 with TRBJ2-3; either TRBD1 or TRBD2 may supply D (6 bases each). The source of this sequence is a person between 18 and 65 years old who received the Ad26.COV2.S COVID-19 vaccine or a placebo. The sample here was peripheral blood, taken in a trial of Ad26.COV2.S vaccine versus placebo. This CDR3 reads CASSAGQNTDTQYF. Written as DNA, the CDR3 is TGCGCCAGCAGCGCGGGACAAAACACAGATACGCAGTATTTT.